This T cell receptor beta chain was retrieved from a study of blood T cell repertoires in COVID-19. Study summary: Nucleic acid was either cDNA or gDNA, and it came from T cells, B-cell-depleted T cells, or PBMCs.

Original analysis: The assay estimated nucleated cells by amplifying reference gene primers. Sequencing used immunoSEQ multiplex PCR; TCRdb keeps in-frame clones, though not all of them. V, J and clone size are those of that table, while D and trimming were read from the DNA. Among about 320,000 clones, about 82% were seen once, and the ten largest hold roughly 1.6%. CDR1 is LNHDA and CDR2 is SQIVND in the germline V gene (reference sequence). The CDR3 sequence is 14 residues long. Trimming at V came to 8 bases and at J to 5 bases, leaving 8 bases not matched to a gene. Sample: peripheral blood. V is TRBV19 and J is TRBJ2-2; 7 positions agree with TRBD2. This sequence originates from a woman between 50 and 59 years old with acute or convalescent COVID-19. CDR3 region: CASRLRERTGELFF. The CDR3 coding sequence is TGTGCCAGTCGGTTGCGGGAGAGAACCGGGGAGCTGTTTTTT.